This T cell receptor beta chain was profiled in a study of T cells in Graves' hyperthyroidism and ophthalmopathy. Germline V gene sequence: CDR1 SGHRS, CDR2 YFSETQ. V was clipped by 3 bases and J by 8 bases; unmatched bases: 12. The CDR3 totals 16 residues. The study, taken as a whole, reports: From stable hyperthyroidism, ophthalmopathy was set apart by a 13 V-J model.

The table lists this clonotype with a few counts. Its matching antigen is unknown. Amplification of TCR beta CDR3 regions was performed using RNA transcripts as template. The HTBI primer set drove a first-round RT-PCR of the TCR CDR3. MiXCR, applied by TCRdb to the multiplex PCR reads, yields one record per CDR3 protein. Among roughly 420,000 distinct CDR3 sequences listed, about 15% were seen once. Exclusions: uncontrolled infection, other autoimmune disease, pregnancy, lactation. Diagnosis rested on symptoms, serum thyroxine and TRAb, thyroid ultrasound, and orbital computed tomography. V is TRBV5-1 and J is TRBJ2-1; 9 bases align to TRBD2. This sequence was found in a woman aged 18-35 years with Graves' hyperthyroidism. Sequencing was done on a sample of blood. The CDR3 DNA is TGCGCCAGCAGCTCATCTCTAGCGGGGATCGTAGATGAGCAGTTCTTC. Protein product: CASSSSLAGIVDEQFF.